This paragraph reports one TCR beta chain. Its specificity is unknown. Patients having uncontrolled infection, another autoimmune disease, pregnancy or lactation were not included. Together with thyroid ultrasound, orbital computed tomography, serum thyroxine and TRAb, clinical symptoms were used for diagnoses. TCR beta CDR3 region amplification was performed from RNA transcripts. When the TCR CDR3 underwent first-round RT-PCR, the HTBI primer set was used. A single record per CDR3 protein comes from TCRdb applying MiXCR to the multiplex PCR reads. The sample lists 550,000 to 700,000 distinct CDR3 sequences; 46% were seen once. These data come from a study of T cells in Graves' hyperthyroidism and ophthalmopathy. Study-level points and caveats: Ophthalmopathy could be told apart from stable hyperthyroidism with a 13 V-J model. Blood also contained most expanded thyroid clonotypes above 0.001.

Germline CDR1 reads SEHNR; CDR2 reads FQNEAQ (reference sequence). This CDR3 is 15 amino acids long. V lost 3 bases, J lost 4 bases, and 15 bases lay in between. The chain uses TRBV7-9 and TRBJ1-2; D not resolved. The sequencing sample was made of peripheral blood or thyroid tissue (not recorded which). This TCR came from an adult woman with Graves' disease, either hyperthyroidism or ophthalmopathy (not recorded which). DNA of the CDR3: TGTGCCAGCAGCTTGGAGGTGGATCCTGGCTATGGCTACACCTTC. Protein: CASSLEVDPGYGYTF.